This TCR beta chain was profiled in a study of T cell repertoires in cytomegalovirus infection. Study background: As its CMV epitopes, the study selected recently identified HLA-C-restricted and well-studied HLA-B-restricted targets. A matching HLA type, together with CMV infection, was signaled by public TCR beta signatures. Study-level points and caveats: The ex vivo response was dominated by HLA-C-restricted CMV-specific TCR beta clonotypes.

This clonotype was observed a few times. Its specificity is unknown. CDR1 is DFQATT, CDR2 SNEGSKA, per germline (reference sequence). This CDR3 comprises 14 residues. V lost 0 bases and J 4 bases, leaving 10 bases between the germline ends. TCRdb called the reads again in MiXCR, with one record for every CDR3 protein. The data contain 900,000 to 950,000 distinct CDR3 sequences, approximately 30% of them singletons. V gene TRBV20-1 combines with J gene TRBJ2-1, with a weak D call TRBD2 (6 bases). Sequences were derived from cultured CD8+ T cells from PBMCs, sampled from culture after CMV antigen stimulation. The TCR sequence derives from a human donor in good health (CMV status not recorded). Some clones in this sample may be carry-over from other donors' samples. CDR3 nucleotides: TGCAGTGCTAGAGACGGGGGACGGTACAATGAGCAGTTCTTC. This gives the protein CSARDGGRYNEQFF.